Listed below are T cell receptor beta chains from one sample, sequenced in a study of control samples from healthy donors and cancer patients. Profiling relied on immunoSEQ multiplex PCR, and the TCRdb table lists in-frame clones only, not all of them. The repertoire holds about 130,000 clones, with about 92% as singletons. The source material was PBMCs. The receptor set was obtained from a man between 50 and 59 years old with head and neck cancer. CDR3s include the opening cysteine and the closing phenylalanine or tryptophan. Fields, in order: CDR3 protein, CDR3 DNA, CDR3 length, V gene, J gene, D gene, clone size. A D gene is named only where the DNA matches it firmly. Clone size is not always given. Where it is, it says once, few, many or a class for expanded clones.

CDR3 protein: CATRKMGQGNEKLFF
CDR3 DNA: TGTGCCACCAGAAAGATGGGACAGGGGAATGAAAAACTGTTTTTT
CDR3 length: 15
V gene: TRBV28
J gene: TRBJ1-4
D gene: TRBD1
clone size: .

CDR3 protein: CASSLHMRGDRIQSNQPQHF
CDR3 DNA: TGTGCCAGCAGTTTACATATGAGGGGGGACAGAATCCAATCCAATCAGCCCCAGCATTTT
CDR3 length: 20
V gene: TRBV9
J gene: TRBJ1-5
D gene: TRBD1
clone size: .

CDR3 protein: CASSFRLAGGGDTQYF
CDR3 DNA: TGTGCCAGCAGCTTCCGACTAGCGGGGGGAGGAGATACGCAGTATTTT
CDR3 length: 16
V gene: TRBV9
J gene: TRBJ2-3
D gene: TRBD2
clone size: once

CDR3 protein: CASSPLAGGSTDTQYF
CDR3 DNA: TGTGCCAGTAGTCCACTAGCGGGGGGGAGCACAGATACGCAGTATTTT
CDR3 length: 16
V gene: TRBV19
J gene: TRBJ2-3
D gene: TRBD2
clone size: .

CDR3 protein: CASSQGAELGPNEQFF
CDR3 DNA: TGCGCCAGCAGCCAAGGGGCCGAGCTGGGCCCCAATGAGCAGTTCTTC
CDR3 length: 16
V gene: TRBV4-3
J gene: TRBJ2-1
D gene: .
clone size: .

CDR3 protein: CASSQIMTGGLTEAFF
CDR3 DNA: TGTGCCAGCAGCCAAATCATGACAGGGGGCTTAACTGAAGCTTTCTTT
CDR3 length: 16
V gene: TRBV27
J gene: TRBJ1-1
D gene: TRBD1
clone size: .

CDR3 protein: CASSLGTARRGYTF
CDR3 DNA: TGCGCCAGCAGCTTGGGGACAGCTCGCCGGGGCTACACCTTC
CDR3 length: 14
V gene: TRBV5-1
J gene: TRBJ1-2
D gene: .
clone size: .

CDR3 protein: CSASDQGRELVDEQYF
CDR3 DNA: TGCAGTGCTAGTGATCAGGGAAGGGAATTAGTCGACGAGCAGTACTTC
CDR3 length: 16
V gene: TRBV20-1
J gene: TRBJ2-7
D gene: .
clone size: .

CDR3 protein: CSVPAGFWHGYTF
CDR3 DNA: TGCAGCGTCCCGGCCGGGTTTTGGCATGGCTACACCTTC
CDR3 length: 13
V gene: TRBV29-1
J gene: TRBJ1-2
D gene: .
clone size: .

CDR3 protein: CAWNPWGFGTYGYTF
CDR3 DNA: TGTGCCTGGAATCCGTGGGGTTTTGGGACCTATGGCTACACCTTC
CDR3 length: 15
V gene: TRBV30
J gene: TRBJ1-2
D gene: .
clone size: .

CDR3 protein: CASSPRRQALYNEQFF
CDR3 DNA: TGTGCCAGCAGCCCAAGGCGACAGGCTCTGTACAATGAGCAGTTCTTC
CDR3 length: 16
V gene: TRBV3-1/TRBV3-2
J gene: TRBJ2-1
D gene: .
clone size: .

CDR3 protein: CASSQGYGGTRNDQYF
CDR3 DNA: TGTGCCAGCAGCCAAGGGTATGGGGGGACACGGAATGACCAGTACTTC
CDR3 length: 16
V gene: TRBV3-1/TRBV3-2
J gene: TRBJ2-5
D gene: .
clone size: once

CDR3 protein: CASSRQALGSPLHF
CDR3 DNA: TGTGCCAGCAGCAGGCAGGCCCTGGGTTCACCCCTCCACTTT
CDR3 length: 14
V gene: TRBV9
J gene: TRBJ1-6
D gene: .
clone size: .

CDR3 protein: CASSATSGGEAFF
CDR3 DNA: TGTGCCAGCAGCGCAACTTCCGGCGGTGAAGCTTTCTTT
CDR3 length: 13
V gene: TRBV9
J gene: TRBJ1-1
D gene: .
clone size: .

CDR3 protein: CASMTGAGSTEAFF
CDR3 DNA: TGCGCCAGCATGACAGGGGCCGGGAGCACTGAAGCTTTCTTT
CDR3 length: 14
V gene: TRBV5-1
J gene: TRBJ1-1
D gene: TRBD1
clone size: .

CDR3 protein: CASSSYRGGGGNQPQHF
CDR3 DNA: TGTGCCAGCAGCTCCTACAGGGGAGGAGGCGGCAATCAGCCCCAGCATTTT
CDR3 length: 17
V gene: TRBV7-9
J gene: TRBJ1-5
D gene: TRBD1
clone size: .

CDR3 protein: CASSHSGYTYNEQFF
CDR3 DNA: TGTGCCAGCAGCCACTCGGGGTACACCTACAATGAGCAGTTCTTC
CDR3 length: 15
V gene: TRBV3-1/TRBV3-2
J gene: TRBJ2-1
D gene: .
clone size: .

CDR3 protein: CASSWVGATEAFF
CDR3 DNA: TGTGCCAGCAGTTGGGTGGGGGCCACTGAAGCTTTCTTT
CDR3 length: 13
V gene: TRBV28
J gene: TRBJ1-1
D gene: .
clone size: .

CDR3 protein: CASRGQPGDSGNTIYF
CDR3 DNA: TGTGCCAGCAGGGGACAGCCGGGGGACTCTGGAAACACCATATATTTT
CDR3 length: 16
V gene: TRBV9
J gene: TRBJ1-3
D gene: TRBD1
clone size: .

CDR3 protein: CATSDRDNQPQETQYF
CDR3 DNA: TGTGCCACCAGTGACCGGGACAACCAACCCCAAGAGACCCAGTACTTC
CDR3 length: 16
V gene: TRBV24-1
J gene: TRBJ2-5
D gene: .
clone size: .

CDR3 protein: CASSYRGQLNTEAFF
CDR3 DNA: TGTGCCAGCAGTTATCGCGGACAGCTGAACACTGAAGCTTTCTTT
CDR3 length: 15
V gene: TRBV6-5
J gene: TRBJ1-1
D gene: .
clone size: .

CDR3 protein: CASSLGSLYGYTF
CDR3 DNA: TGTGCCAGCAGCTTAGGGAGCCTCTATGGCTACACCTTC
CDR3 length: 13
V gene: TRBV7-9
J gene: TRBJ1-2
D gene: .
clone size: .

CDR3 protein: CASSQSGWTNEKLFF
CDR3 DNA: TGCGCCAGCAGCCAATCAGGGTGGACTAATGAAAAACTGTTTTTT
CDR3 length: 15
V gene: TRBV5-1
J gene: TRBJ1-4
D gene: .
clone size: .

CDR3 protein: CASTPDEKLFF
CDR3 DNA: TGTGCCAGCACCCCGGACGAAAAACTGTTTTTT
CDR3 length: 11
V gene: TRBV28
J gene: TRBJ1-4
D gene: .
clone size: .

CDR3 protein: CASSQGTVLSGNTIYF
CDR3 DNA: TGCGCCAGCAGCCAGGGGACGGTTCTGTCCGGAAACACCATATATTTT
CDR3 length: 16
V gene: TRBV4-3
J gene: TRBJ1-3
D gene: .
clone size: .

CDR3 protein: CASGVGGVTEAFF
CDR3 DNA: TGTGCCAGTGGAGTCGGGGGGGTCACTGAAGCTTTCTTT
CDR3 length: 13
V gene: TRBV7-2
J gene: TRBJ1-1
D gene: .
clone size: .

CDR3 protein: CASTPRGSAYNSPLHF
CDR3 DNA: TGTGCCAGTACCCCCCGAGGGAGCGCTTATAATTCACCCCTCCACTTT
CDR3 length: 16
V gene: TRBV19
J gene: TRBJ1-6
D gene: .
clone size: .

CDR3 protein: CASSSKRTSGEQFF
CDR3 DNA: TGTGCCAGCAGTTCGAAGAGGACTAGCGGCGAGCAGTTCTTC
CDR3 length: 14
V gene: TRBV7-2
J gene: TRBJ2-1
D gene: TRBD2
clone size: .

CDR3 protein: CASNTGHPGDEQYF
CDR3 DNA: TGTGCCAGTAATACCGGACATCCTGGGGACGAGCAGTACTTC
CDR3 length: 14
V gene: TRBV19
J gene: TRBJ2-7
D gene: .
clone size: .

CDR3 protein: CASSPLTRSGTDTQYF
CDR3 DNA: TGTGCCAGCAGTCCACTTACTAGAAGTGGCACAGATACGCAGTATTTT
CDR3 length: 16
V gene: TRBV3-1/TRBV3-2
J gene: TRBJ2-3
D gene: .
clone size: .

CDR3 protein: CASSEEATTPPFF
CDR3 DNA: TGTGCCAGCAGTGAAGAGGCGACGACTCCACCATTTTTT
CDR3 length: 13
V gene: TRBV6-1
J gene: TRBJ1-4
D gene: .
clone size: .

CDR3 protein: CASSVGLLGGEKLFF
CDR3 DNA: TGTGCCAGCAGCGTAGGACTCCTTGGAGGGGAAAAACTGTTTTTT
CDR3 length: 15
V gene: TRBV9
J gene: TRBJ1-4
D gene: .
clone size: .

CDR3 protein: CARGGWRTSNTGELFF
CDR3 DNA: TGTGCCAGGGGCGGATGGAGAACTTCGAACACCGGGGAGCTGTTTTTT
CDR3 length: 16
V gene: TRBV2
J gene: TRBJ2-2
D gene: .
clone size: .

CDR3 protein: CASSSRTANTGELFF
CDR3 DNA: TGTGCCAGCAGCTCTCGTACAGCGAACACCGGGGAGCTGTTTTTT
CDR3 length: 15
V gene: TRBV5-4
J gene: TRBJ2-2
D gene: .
clone size: .

CDR3 protein: CASDRGIDNSPLHF
CDR3 DNA: TGCGCCAGCGACAGGGGGATAGATAATTCACCCCTCCACTTT
CDR3 length: 14
V gene: TRBV10-1
J gene: TRBJ1-6
D gene: TRBD1
clone size: .

CDR3 protein: CATSRRTGDGYTF
CDR3 DNA: TGTGCCACCAGCCGACGGACAGGTGATGGCTACACCTTC
CDR3 length: 13
V gene: TRBV24-1
J gene: TRBJ1-2
D gene: TRBD1
clone size: .

CDR3 protein: CACLKDLLGEAFF
CDR3 DNA: TGTGCCTGCCTGAAGGATCTCCTCGGGGAAGCTTTCTTT
CDR3 length: 13
V gene: TRBV30
J gene: TRBJ1-1
D gene: .
clone size: .

CDR3 protein: CASSQAQGNTGELFF
CDR3 DNA: TGCGCCAGCAGCCAAGCACAGGGGAACACCGGGGAGCTGTTTTTT
CDR3 length: 15
V gene: TRBV4-3
J gene: TRBJ2-2
D gene: .
clone size: .

CDR3 protein: CASSSGGTSVETQYF
CDR3 DNA: TGCGCCAGCAGCTCAGGCGGGACTAGCGTGGAGACCCAGTACTTC
CDR3 length: 15
V gene: TRBV5-1
J gene: TRBJ2-5
D gene: TRBD2
clone size: .

CDR3 protein: CASSLGANSPLHF
CDR3 DNA: TGCGCCAGCAGCTTGGGTGCCAATTCACCCCTCCACTTT
CDR3 length: 13
V gene: TRBV5-1
J gene: TRBJ1-6
D gene: .
clone size: .

CDR3 protein: CASSPGISGGANEQFF
CDR3 DNA: TGTGCCAGCAGCCCCGGGATTAGCGGGGGGGCGAATGAGCAGTTCTTC
CDR3 length: 16
V gene: TRBV7-2
J gene: TRBJ2-1
D gene: TRBD2
clone size: .